This is a list of T cell receptor beta chains from one sample in a study of T cell repertoires in cytomegalovirus infection. TCRdb re-called the reads through MiXCR, storing one row per CDR3 protein. Of roughly 230,000 distinct CDR3 sequences in the sample, about 15% were seen once. Sequencing input: CD8+ T cells from PBMCs. Receptors were obtained from a human donor in good health (CMV status not recorded). Some clones in this sample may be carry-over from other donors' samples. Both conserved end residues are trimmed from each CDR3. Expanded clones are given a class, and other clones once, few, many or no size at all.

CDR3aa,abundance,j_gene,v_gene
ASTEVGQDYEQY,many,TRBJ2-7,TRBV2
ASSQTGSSYEQY,few,TRBJ2-7,TRBV14
ASSWMVSRMRLAGELF,NA,TRBJ2-2,TRBV6-2/TRBV6-3
SVERGTRGTDTQY,few,TRBJ2-3,TRBV29-1
ASSYILAGDDYEQY,few,TRBJ2-7,TRBV6-2/TRBV6-3
ASANLLAGGYNEQF,NA,TRBJ2-1,TRBV27
ASSYSIGRAVSNEQF,few,TRBJ2-1,TRBV6-5
ASSLSGSEIEQF,many,TRBJ2-1,TRBV28
ASSLTSRDRGRNTEAF,many,TRBJ1-1,TRBV28
ASSSPGTGPWSAF,NA,TRBJ1-1,TRBV7-9
ASRKLAGGFQETQY,NA,TRBJ2-5,TRBV2
ASSYSSLGDIQY,few,TRBJ2-4,TRBV6-5
ASSFGRWNTEAF,many,TRBJ1-1,TRBV7-2
ASRIRGGSTEAF,NA,TRBJ1-1,TRBV27
ASSLYSGQGAYEQY,few,TRBJ2-7,TRBV13